Reported below is one TCR beta chain. This specimen comes from a study of blood T cell repertoires in COVID-19. Generated by immunoSEQ multiplex PCR, the TCRdb table keeps only in-frame clones and is missing some. The sample contains around 200,000 clones, roughly 80% of which appear only once. The CDR3 has 13 amino acids. The V end lost 7 bases, the J end lost 3 bases, and 11 bases lay between the germline ends. Germline CDR1 is MNHEY and CDR2 is SVGAGI. The gene calls are TRBV6-5 and TRBJ2-3; D is possibly TRBD2 (6 bases). This receptor was obtained from a human donor in a cohort sampled during active COVID-19. Specimen: peripheral blood. CDR3 sequence reads: CASIRSGTDTQYF. The CDR3 nucleotides are TGTGCCAGCATCCGGAGCGGGACAGATACGCAGTATTTT.